These 28 T cell receptor beta chains came from one sample sequenced in a study of T cells in Graves' hyperthyroidism and ophthalmopathy. Template material for amplifying TCR beta CDR3 regions consisted of RNA transcripts. HTBI primers were used for first-round RT-PCR of the TCR CDR3. TCRdb ran MiXCR on the multiplex PCR reads and lists one entry per CDR3 protein. The table records a few hundred thousand distinct CDR3 sequences, 14% of them present only once. The sample taken for sequencing was blood. These receptors were collected from a woman aged 35 to 49 with Graves' hyperthyroidism.

The V and J genes are TRBV6-2 or TRBV6-3 and TRBJ2-1; the match to TRBD2 covers 11 bases. Germline-derived CDR1 and CDR2 are MNHEY and SVGEGT. The CDR3 extends over 14 amino acids. The J segment lost 5 bases and the V segment lost 8 bases, leaving 5 bases of the junction unmatched. The CDR3 bases are TGTGCCAGCGCGGTAGCGGGAGGGCACAATGAGCAGTTCTTC. Encoded protein: CASAVAGGHNEQFF.

The chain joins TRBV6-1 to TRBJ1-6, with 7 bases that match TRBD1. CDR1 is MNHNS, CDR2 SASEGT, per germline. V shed 10 bases, J shed 7 bases, and the junction held 7 bases outside the gene matches. The length of the CDR3 is 13 residues. The CDR3 here is CATSDRENSPLHF. In DNA, the CDR3 is TGTGCCACCTCTGACAGGGAGAATTCACCCCTCCACTTT.

This clonotype was counted only a few times. J is TRBJ1-4 and V is TRBV25-1; a possible D gene is TRBD1 (6 bases). The germline V gene has CDR1 MGHDK and CDR2 SYGVNS. Trimming left V 6 bases short and J 6 bases short, with 11 bases between. There are 13 residues in the CDR3. CDR3 bases: TGTGCCAGCAGACCGGGACAAGATGAAAAACTGTTTTTT. Translation gives CASRPGQDEKLFF. The full variable domain, rest sourced from reference TRBV25-1 and TRBJ1-4, is EADIYQTPRYLVIGTGKKITLECSQTMGHDKMYWYQQDPGMELHLIHYSYGVNSTEKGDLSSESTVSRIRTEHFPLTLESARPSHTSQYLCASRPGQDEKLFFGSGTQLSVL.

This clonotype was seen more than once but under ten times. This sequence joins TRBV2 and TRBJ1-6; possible D gene TRBD1, 6 bases. CDR3 length: 13 residues. V was pared by 6 bases and J by 4 bases, with 7 bases between. CDR1 is SNHLY and CDR2 is FYNNEI in the germline V gene. The DNA for the CDR3 is TGTGCCAGCAGCACAGGGTATAATTCACCCCTCCACTTT. Protein: CASSTGYNSPLHF.

The rearrangement uses TRBV2 and TRBJ1-5; no clear D gene. The CDR3 length is 17 residues. CDR1 SNHLY and CDR2 FYNNEI come from the germline V gene. The V end was cut by 2 bases, the J end by 1 base, with 15 bases between. The CDR3 nucleotides read TGTGCCAGCAGTGAAAGGGCACGTTTAGGGAGCAATCAGCCCCAGCATTTT. As protein: CASSERARLGSNQPQHF.

This chain uses TRBV5-1 with TRBJ2-3, with TRBD2 matching over 7 bases. The ends lost 4 bases at V and 6 bases at J; junction bases unmatched: 8. Per the germline V gene, CDR1 is SGHRS and CDR2 is YFSETQ. CDR3 size: 14 residues. The CDR3: CASSSRLATDTQYF. CDR3 nucleotides: TGCGCCAGCAGCAGTAGACTAGCAACGGATACGCAGTATTTT.

This clonotype was picked up many times. The V and J genes are TRBV20-1 and TRBJ2-1; perhaps TRBD2 as D (6 bases). The CDR3 has 13 amino acids. Trimming took off 8 bases at V and 6 bases at J, with 17 bases between the two ends. Germline V gene sequence: CDR1 DFQATT, CDR2 SNEGSKA (reference sequence). The CDR3 sequence: CSMGTEGPNEQFF. In DNA, the CDR3 is TGCAGTATGGGGACGGAGGGCCCCAATGAGCAGTTCTTC.

The J gene is TRBJ2-7, the V gene TRBV15, with 8 bases lining up with TRBD1. Germline lookup yields CDR1 LNHNV and CDR2 YYDKDF (reference sequence). Trimming cost V 6 bases and J 4 bases; bases outside gene matches: 8. The CDR3 covers 14 residues. The CDR3 nucleotides are TGTGCCACCAGAGCCGGGACAGGCTCATACGAGCAGTACTTC. This codes for CATRAGTGSYEQYF.

The sample holds many counts of this clonotype. The chain couples TRBV5-1 to TRBJ2-7, with D possibly TRBD2 on 6 matching bases. The CDR3 length is 13 residues. V was trimmed by 0 bases and J by 9 bases, leaving 13 bases between them. Germline lookup yields CDR1 SGHRS and CDR2 YFSETQ. This CDR3 reads CASSLAPGGWQYF. CDR3 in DNA: TGCGCCAGCAGCTTGGCCCCCGGGGGATGGCAGTACTTC.

A few counts support this clonotype. CDR3 in DNA: TGTGCCACCAGTGACCGTGACGGGGGTGGCTACACCTTC. Translated, it gives CATSDRDGGGYTF. The gene calls are TRBV24-1 and TRBJ1-2, with D possibly being TRBD1 (5 bases). Germline CDR1 reads KGHDR; CDR2 reads SFDVKD. Trimming shortened V by 4 bases and J by 7 bases, and 12 bases separated the two germline ends. The CDR3 runs 13 residues.

This clonotype appeared many times. The gene calls are TRBV9 and TRBJ2-1, with 7 bases fitting TRBD2. Trimming cost V 0 bases and J 3 bases; bases outside gene matches: 3. This CDR3 spans 15 amino acids. Germline V gives CDR1 SGDLS, CDR2 YYNGEE. The CDR3 DNA sequence: TGTGCCAGCAGCGTAGTTTCTAGCGGCTACAATGAGCAGTTCTTC. This gives the protein CASSVVSSGYNEQFF.

The chain carries TRBV7-8 and TRBJ2-7, with 12 bases lining up with TRBD2. Losses at the gene ends were 4 bases for V and 2 bases for J; bases not matched to a gene: 3. Per germline, CDR1 SGHVS and CDR2 FQNEAQ. The length of the CDR3 is 15 residues. The CDR3 nucleotides read TGTGCCAGCAGCTCGACTAGCGGGGGTGCCTACGAGCAGTACTTC. Translating gives CASSSTSGGAYEQYF.

This clonotype was observed many times. The chain is built from TRBV9 and TRBJ2-5; 7 nucleotides align to TRBD1. Germline V lookup: CDR1 SGDLS, CDR2 YYNGEE. This CDR3 comprises 15 residues. V shed 1 base, J shed 2 bases, and the junction held 5 bases outside the gene matches. CDR3 sequence reads: CASSVLTGPQETQYF. The CDR3 region has the DNA TGTGCCAGCAGCGTATTGACAGGGCCTCAAGAGACCCAGTACTTC.

This clonotype was counted ten times or more. The rearrangement joins TRBV6-2 or TRBV6-3 to TRBJ2-3, with D tentatively TRBD1 (6 bases). The CDR3 loop spans 14 amino acids. The germline V gene encodes CDR1 MNHEY and CDR2 SVGEGT. Between the trimmed V and J ends, which lost 6 bases and 3 bases, there was a span of 13 bases. The CDR3: CASSPDRETDTQYF. The DNA for the CDR3 is TGTGCCAGCAGCCCGGACAGAGAGACAGATACGCAGTATTTT.

Notes on this clonotype: Sequence at one end of the junction differs from germline and may be a read error. This rearrangement joins TRBV20-1 to TRBJ2-2; 8 bases map to TRBD1. CDR3 size: 14 residues. The germline gives CDR1 DFQATT, CDR2 SNEGSKA (reference sequence). DNA for the CDR3: TGCAGTGTTAGACAGGGGTGGCTCACCGGGGAGCTGTTTTTT. This gives the protein CSVRQGWLTGELFF.

This clonotype was seen a handful of times. The chain uses TRBV29-1 and TRBJ1-2, with a weak D call TRBD1 (6 bases). Germline CDR1 is SQVTM and CDR2 is ANQGSEA. The CDR3 consists of 13 residues. V dropped 3 bases and J dropped 4 bases, with 12 bases sitting between them. CDR3 protein: CSVENLGAYGYTF. In nucleotides, the CDR3 is TGCAGCGTTGAGAATCTGGGGGCCTATGGCTACACCTTC.

The chain couples TRBV12-3 or TRBV12-4 to TRBJ2-1, with 14 nucleotides matching TRBD2. The V and J ends lost 4 bases and 9 bases, in that order; junction bases with no gene match: 17. This CDR3 region has 19 residues. In nucleotides, the CDR3 is TGTGCCAGCAGTTCCCCCGGGACTAGCGGGAGTCCCCACTGGGGTGAGCAGTTCTTC. Translated: CASSSPGTSGSPHWGEQFF.

This clonotype was counted ten times or more. The V and J genes are TRBV18 and TRBJ1-2; D is uncertain. The CDR3 covers 13 residues. The V gene lost 2 bases and the J gene lost 3 bases, with 7 bases spanning the gap. The germline V gene encodes CDR1 KGHSH and CDR2 LQKENI. CDR3 region: CASSPGVDYGYTF. In DNA, the CDR3 is TGTGCCAGCTCACCAGGGGTTGACTATGGCTACACCTTC.

This clonotype was picked up many times. The chain carries TRBV10-1 and TRBJ2-3; a possible D gene is TRBD2 (5 bases). Trimming shortened V by 0 bases and J by 2 bases, and 12 bases separated the two germline ends. Germline assignment: CDR1 WNHNN and CDR2 SYGVQD (reference sequence). CDR3 length: 16 amino acids. CDR3 nucleotides: TGCGCCAGCAGTGAGTCCGAGCGGCCTTACACAGATACGCAGTATTTT. Residues: CASSESERPYTDTQYF.

This clonotype was seen at least ten times. V is TRBV20-1 and J is TRBJ2-3; TRBD2 aligns across 9 bases. The CDR3 spans 15 residues. CDR1 is DFQATT and CDR2 is SNEGSKA in the germline V gene (reference sequence). V lost 5 bases and J lost 6; bases outside the gene matches: 12. The CDR3: CSAALWREGSDTQYF. The CDR3 nucleotides read TGCAGTGCTGCCCTATGGCGGGAGGGTTCTGATACGCAGTATTTT.

Ten or more counts support this clonotype. J is TRBJ1-5 and V is TRBV28; D is unresolved. Germline V gene sequence: CDR1 MDHEN, CDR2 SYDVKM. This CDR3 comprises 16 residues. Trimming took off 6 bases at V and 0 bases at J, with 15 bases between the two ends. The DNA for the CDR3 is TGTGCCAGCAGGGAGTACAGCTATGATAGCAATCAGCCCCAGCATTTT. Translating gives CASREYSYDSNQPQHF.

This clonotype was counted at least ten times. The chain employs TRBV3-1 and TRBJ2-7; a possible D gene is TRBD1 (5 bases). The CDR3 has 14 amino acids. Looked up from germline, CDR1 is LGHDT and CDR2 is YNNKEL (reference sequence). With 1 base removed from V and 2 bases from J, the gap between germline ends came to 9 bases. CDR3 nucleotides: TGTGCCAGCAGCCAAGGTGGGGCCGCCTACGAGCAGTACTTC. Translated, it gives CASSQGGAAYEQYF.

The table lists this clonotype with many counts. V usage is TRBV12-3 or TRBV12-4 and J usage is TRBJ2-2; 11 nucleotides match TRBD2. This CDR3 has 17 residues. Trimming at V came to 3 bases and at J to 2 bases, leaving 5 bases not matched to a gene. Here the CDR3 DNA reads TGTGCCAGCAGTTTCACTAGCGGGAGAGTAAACACCGGGGAGCTGTTTTTT. Encoded protein: CASSFTSGRVNTGELFF.

This clonotype turned up a few times. This chain links TRBV5-1 with TRBJ1-2, with D possibly TRBD1 on 6 matching bases. Germline V CDR1 and CDR2: SGHRS, YFSETQ. V lost 4 bases to trimming and J lost 5 bases, with 18 bases between them. The CDR3 spans 15 residues. Here the CDR3 DNA reads TGCGCCAGCAGCGAACAGGCAGGGGCGGAATATGGCTACACCTTC. Translating it yields CASSEQAGAEYGYTF.

The rearrangement uses TRBV6-2 or TRBV6-3 and TRBJ2-7; 14 nucleotides line up with TRBD2. From germline, CDR1 is MNHEY and CDR2 SVGEGT. After removal of 7 bases from V and 0 bases from J, the junction contained 5 bases not matched to a gene. This CDR3 has 16 amino acids. The CDR3 DNA reads TGTGCCAGCAACTCCGGGACTAGCGGGAGCTCCTACGAGCAGTACTTC. It yields the protein CASNSGTSGSSYEQYF.

The V and J genes are TRBV29-1 and TRBJ2-2; D remains unclear. V dropped 8 bases and J dropped 0 bases, with 13 bases sitting between them. Looked up from germline, CDR1 is SQVTM and CDR2 is ANQGSEA. The CDR3 is 14 residues long. The CDR3 loop reads CSPHPSPNTGELFF. CDR3 coding DNA: TGCAGCCCCCATCCGAGTCCGAACACCGGGGAGCTGTTTTTT.

This clonotype was seen at least ten times. CDR3 amino acids: CASKASGLVETQYF. The DNA for the CDR3 is TGTGCCAGCAAAGCTAGCGGTCTCGTTGAGACCCAGTACTTC. V usage is TRBV11-2 and J usage is TRBJ2-5, with 7 bases lining up with TRBD2. The J segment lost 5 bases and the V segment lost 7 bases, leaving 10 bases of the junction unmatched. Germline lookup yields CDR1 SGHAT and CDR2 FQNNGV. The CDR3 runs to 14 residues.

J is TRBJ2-5 and V is TRBV29-1; D uncertain. The ends were cut back, 0 bases at V and 7 bases at J, with 15 bases in the middle. The CDR3 is 14 amino acids. The V gene's germline CDR1 is SQVTM and CDR2 ANQGSEA. Here the CDR3 reads CSVEDPRNSGTQYF. For the CDR3, the DNA is TGCAGCGTTGAAGATCCCCGAAACAGTGGGACCCAGTACTTC.